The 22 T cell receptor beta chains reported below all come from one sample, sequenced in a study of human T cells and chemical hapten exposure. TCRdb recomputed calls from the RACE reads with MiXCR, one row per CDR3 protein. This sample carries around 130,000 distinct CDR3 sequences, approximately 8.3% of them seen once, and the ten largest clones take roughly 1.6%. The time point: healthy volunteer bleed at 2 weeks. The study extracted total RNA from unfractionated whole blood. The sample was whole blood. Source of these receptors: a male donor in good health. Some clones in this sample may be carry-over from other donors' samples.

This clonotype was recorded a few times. CDR3 coding DNA: TGTGCCAGCAGCTTAGTAACAGGGACTTCACCCCTCCACTTT. It yields the protein CASSLVTGTSPLHF. The genes are TRBV7-9 and TRBJ1-6; tentative D call: TRBD1 (6 bases). The ends were cut back, 1 base at V and 9 bases at J, with 10 bases in the middle. The CDR3 has 14 amino acids. Germline CDR1 is SEHNR and CDR2 is FQNEAQ (reference sequence).

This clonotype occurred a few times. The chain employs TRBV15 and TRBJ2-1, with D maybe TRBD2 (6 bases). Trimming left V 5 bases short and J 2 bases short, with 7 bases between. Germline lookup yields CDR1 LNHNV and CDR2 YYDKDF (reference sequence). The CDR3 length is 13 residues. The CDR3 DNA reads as TGTGCCACCAGCGGGGAGGCCTACAATGAGCAGTTCTTC. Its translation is CATSGEAYNEQFF.

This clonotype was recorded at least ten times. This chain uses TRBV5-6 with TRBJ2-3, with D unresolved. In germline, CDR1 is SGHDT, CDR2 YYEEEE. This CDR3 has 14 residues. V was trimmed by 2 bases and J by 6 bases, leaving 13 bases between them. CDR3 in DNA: TGTGCCAGCAGCTTCTATGGCTTTGGCGATACGCAGTATTTT. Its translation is CASSFYGFGDTQYF.

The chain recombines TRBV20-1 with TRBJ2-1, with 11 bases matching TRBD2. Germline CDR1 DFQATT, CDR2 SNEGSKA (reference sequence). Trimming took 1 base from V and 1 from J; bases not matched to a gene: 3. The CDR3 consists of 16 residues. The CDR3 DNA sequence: TGCAGTGCTAGAGCGACTAGCGGGGCGTCCTACAATGAGCAGTTCTTC. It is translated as CSARATSGASYNEQFF.

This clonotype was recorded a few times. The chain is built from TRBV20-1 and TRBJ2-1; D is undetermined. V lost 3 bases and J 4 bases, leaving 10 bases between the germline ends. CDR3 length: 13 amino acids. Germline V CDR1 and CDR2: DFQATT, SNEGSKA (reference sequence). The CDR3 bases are TGCAGTGCTAGGACTCTTGGTTACAATGAGCAGTTCTTC. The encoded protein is CSARTLGYNEQFF.

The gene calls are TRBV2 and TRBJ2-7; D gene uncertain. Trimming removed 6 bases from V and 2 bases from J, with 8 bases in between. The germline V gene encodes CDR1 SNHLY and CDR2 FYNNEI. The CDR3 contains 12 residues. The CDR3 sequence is CASRPGAYEQYF. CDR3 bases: TGTGCCAGCAGACCCGGAGCCTACGAGCAGTACTTC.

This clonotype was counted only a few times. The CDR3 bases are TGTGCCAGCAGTTACTCGACAGGGCTCTCTGGAAACACCATATATTTT. This gives the protein CASSYSTGLSGNTIYF. This chain connects TRBV6-6 to TRBJ1-3; 7 positions match TRBD1. The CDR3 runs 16 residues. The germline CDR1 and CDR2 sequences are MNHNY and SVGAGI (reference sequence). The V and J ends lost 0 bases and 0 bases, in that order; junction bases with no gene match: 2.

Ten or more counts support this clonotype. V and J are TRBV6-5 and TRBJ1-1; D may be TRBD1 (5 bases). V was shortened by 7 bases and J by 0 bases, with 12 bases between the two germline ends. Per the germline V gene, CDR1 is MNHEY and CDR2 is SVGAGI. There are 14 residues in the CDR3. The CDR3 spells CASTSGRLNTEAFF. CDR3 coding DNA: TGTGCCAGCACTTCAGGGAGGCTGAACACTGAAGCTTTCTTT.

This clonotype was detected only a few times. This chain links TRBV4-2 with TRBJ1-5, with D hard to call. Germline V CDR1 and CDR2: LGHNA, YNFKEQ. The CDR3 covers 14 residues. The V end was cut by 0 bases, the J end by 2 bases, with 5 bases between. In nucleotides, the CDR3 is TGTGCCAGCAGCCAAGAAGAGGGCAATCAGCCCCAGCATTTT. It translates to CASSQEEGNQPQHF.

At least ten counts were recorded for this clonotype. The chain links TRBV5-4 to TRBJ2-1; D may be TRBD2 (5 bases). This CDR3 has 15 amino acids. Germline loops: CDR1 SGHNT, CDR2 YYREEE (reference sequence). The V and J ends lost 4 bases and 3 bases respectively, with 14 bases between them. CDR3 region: CASSPGESFYNEQFF. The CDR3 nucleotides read TGTGCCAGCAGCCCCGGGGAATCTTTCTACAATGAGCAGTTCTTC.

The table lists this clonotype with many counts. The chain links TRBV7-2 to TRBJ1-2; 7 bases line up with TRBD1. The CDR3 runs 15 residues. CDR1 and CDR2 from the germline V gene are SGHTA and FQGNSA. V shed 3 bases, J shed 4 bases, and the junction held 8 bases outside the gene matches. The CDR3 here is CASSFTEGDSYGYTF. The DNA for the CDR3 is TGTGCCAGCAGCTTCACAGAGGGGGACAGCTATGGCTACACCTTC. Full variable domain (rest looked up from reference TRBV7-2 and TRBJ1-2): GAGVSQSPSNKVTEKGKDVELRCDPISGHTALYWYRQSLGQGLEFLIYFQGNSAPDKSGLPSDRFSAERTGGSVSTLTIQRTQQEDSAVYLCASSFTEGDSYGYTFGSGTRLTVV.

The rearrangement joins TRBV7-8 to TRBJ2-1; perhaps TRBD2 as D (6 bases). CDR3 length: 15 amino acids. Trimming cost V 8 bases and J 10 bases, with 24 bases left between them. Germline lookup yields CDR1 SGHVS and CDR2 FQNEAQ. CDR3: CASGTGGVPKGEQFF. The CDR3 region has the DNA TGTGCCAGCGGGACCGGGGGTGTACCGAAAGGGGAGCAGTTCTTC.

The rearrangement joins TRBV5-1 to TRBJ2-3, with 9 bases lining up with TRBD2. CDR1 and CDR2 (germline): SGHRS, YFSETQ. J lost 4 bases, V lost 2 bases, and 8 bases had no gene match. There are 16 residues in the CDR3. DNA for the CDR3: TGCGCCAGCAGCTTAAATCGCGGGACTAGCCCAGATACGCAGTATTTT. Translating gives CASSLNRGTSPDTQYF.

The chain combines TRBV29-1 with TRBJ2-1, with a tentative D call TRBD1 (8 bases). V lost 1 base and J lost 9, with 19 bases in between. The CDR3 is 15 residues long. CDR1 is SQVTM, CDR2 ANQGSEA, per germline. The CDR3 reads CSVEGREGGQAEQFF. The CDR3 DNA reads TGCAGCGTTGAAGGGAGGGAGGGGGGACAGGCTGAGCAGTTCTTC.

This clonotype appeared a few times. CDR3 in DNA: TGTGCCAGCTCCCAGGCGGGGAGCAATCAGCCCCAGCATTTT. This codes for CASSQAGSNQPQHF. V is TRBV27 and J is TRBJ1-5; D unresolved. This CDR3 has 14 residues. With 8 bases removed from V and 1 base from J, the gap between germline ends came to 12 bases. CDR1 and CDR2 from the germline V gene are MNHEY and SMNVEV (reference sequence).

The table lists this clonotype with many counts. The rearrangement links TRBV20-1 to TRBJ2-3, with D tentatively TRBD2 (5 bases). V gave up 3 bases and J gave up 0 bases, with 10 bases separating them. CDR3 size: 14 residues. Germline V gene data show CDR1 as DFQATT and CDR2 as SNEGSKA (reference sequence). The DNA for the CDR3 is TGCAGTGCTAGGGGAGACGTTAGCACAGATACGCAGTATTTT. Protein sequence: CSARGDVSTDTQYF.

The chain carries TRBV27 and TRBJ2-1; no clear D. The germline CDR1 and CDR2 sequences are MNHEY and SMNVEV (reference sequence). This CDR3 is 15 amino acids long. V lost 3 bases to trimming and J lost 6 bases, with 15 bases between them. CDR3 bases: TGTGCCAGCAGTTTTCGGGCTCCGCAGAGCAATGAGCAGTTCTTC. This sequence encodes CASSFRAPQSNEQFF.

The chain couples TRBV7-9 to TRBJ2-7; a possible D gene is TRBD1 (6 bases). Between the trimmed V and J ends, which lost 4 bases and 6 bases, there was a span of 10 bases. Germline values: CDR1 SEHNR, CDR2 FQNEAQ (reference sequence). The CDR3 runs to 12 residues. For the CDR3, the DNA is TGTGCCAGCAGCTCAGGGGCCGGCGAGCAGTACTTC. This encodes CASSSGAGEQYF.

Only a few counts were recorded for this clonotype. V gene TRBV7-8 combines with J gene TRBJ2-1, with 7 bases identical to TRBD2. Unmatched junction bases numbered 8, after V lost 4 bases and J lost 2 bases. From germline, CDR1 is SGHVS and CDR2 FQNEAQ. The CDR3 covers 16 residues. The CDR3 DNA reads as TGTGCCAGCAGCTCCCGGGAGGTAGCGGCCTACAATGAGCAGTTCTTC. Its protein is CASSSREVAAYNEQFF.

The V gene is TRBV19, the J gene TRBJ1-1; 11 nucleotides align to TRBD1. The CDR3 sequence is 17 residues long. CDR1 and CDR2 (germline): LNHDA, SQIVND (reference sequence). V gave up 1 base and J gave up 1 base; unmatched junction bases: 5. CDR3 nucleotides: TGTGCCAGTAGTATAGCCGGGACAGGGGGACCGAACACTGAAGCTTTCTTT. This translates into CASSIAGTGGPNTEAFF.

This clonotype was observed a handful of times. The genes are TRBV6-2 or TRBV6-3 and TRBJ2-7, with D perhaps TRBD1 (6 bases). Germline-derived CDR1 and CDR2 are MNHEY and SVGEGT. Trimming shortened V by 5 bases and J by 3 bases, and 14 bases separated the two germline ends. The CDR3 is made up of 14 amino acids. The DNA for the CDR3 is TGTGCCAGCAGTGTGACAGGATCTCACTACGAGCAGTACTTC. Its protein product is CASSVTGSHYEQYF.

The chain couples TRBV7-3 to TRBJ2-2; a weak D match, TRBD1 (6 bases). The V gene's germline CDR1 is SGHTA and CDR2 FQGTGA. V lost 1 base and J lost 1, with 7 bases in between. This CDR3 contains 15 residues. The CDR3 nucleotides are TGTGCCAGCAGCTTAAAGGGACAGAACACCGGGGAGCTGTTTTTT. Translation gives CASSLKGQNTGELFF.